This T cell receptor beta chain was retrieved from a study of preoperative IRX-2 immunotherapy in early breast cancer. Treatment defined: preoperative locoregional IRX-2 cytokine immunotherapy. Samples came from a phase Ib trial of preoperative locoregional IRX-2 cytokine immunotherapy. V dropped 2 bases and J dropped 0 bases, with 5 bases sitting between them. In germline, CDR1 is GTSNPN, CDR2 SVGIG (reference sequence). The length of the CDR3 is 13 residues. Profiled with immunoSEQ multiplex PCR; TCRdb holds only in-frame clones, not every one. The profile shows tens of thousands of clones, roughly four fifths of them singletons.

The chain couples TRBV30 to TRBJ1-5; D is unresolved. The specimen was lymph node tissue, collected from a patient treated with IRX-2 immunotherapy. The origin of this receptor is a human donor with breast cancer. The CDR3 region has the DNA TGTGCCTGGAGTAAGAATAGCAATCAGCCCCAGCATTTT. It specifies CAWSKNSNQPQHF.